Below, 32 T cell receptor beta chains from the same sample are listed, as sequenced in a study of cytomegalovirus exposure and HLA in healthy donors. A multiplex PCR was run with 60 Vbeta primers and 13 Jbeta primers. Data came from immunoSEQ multiplex PCR; TCRdb stores just in-frame clones and leaves some out. The sample carries about 140,000 clones, over 70% recorded once. The sequencing sample was made of PBMCs. All receptors come from a man aged 18 to 30 in good health and CMV-seronegative.

V is TRBV29-1 and J is TRBJ1-2; D unclear. CDR3 length: 12 residues. Deletions cut 0 bases from V and 6 bases from J, with 8 bases between. Looked up from germline, CDR1 is SQVTM and CDR2 is ANQGSEA. CDR3 sequence reads: CSVEDRSNGYTF. The DNA of the CDR3 is TGCAGCGTTGAAGATCGGTCTAATGGCTACACCTTC.

The genes are TRBV19 and TRBJ1-2; TRBD1 matches at 9 bases. Germline CDR1 and CDR2: LNHDA and SQIVND (reference sequence). V was pared by 4 bases and J by 2 bases, with 5 bases of the junction left unmatched. CDR3 size: 15 residues. The CDR3 region is CASSRGTGTNYGYTF. The CDR3, as DNA: TGTGCCAGTAGTAGGGGGACAGGGACAAACTATGGCTACACCTTC. Looking up the rest from reference TRBV19 and TRBJ1-2 gives the full variable domain: DGGITQSPKYLFRKEGQNVTLSCEQNLNHDAMYWYRQDPGQGLRLIYYSQIVNDFQKGDIAEGYSVSREKKESFPLTVTSAQKNPTAFYLCASSRGTGTNYGYTFGSGTRLTVV.

The J gene is TRBJ1-2, the V gene TRBV10-3; D remains unclear. The CDR3 totals 15 residues. The V end was cut by 6 bases, the J end by 7 bases, with 21 bases between. Looked up from germline, CDR1 is ENHRY and CDR2 is SYGVKD. The CDR3 bases are TGTGCCATCAGCAAACATAGACTCCCCCAGCGTGGCTACACCTTC. This encodes CAISKHRLPQRGYTF.

This clone was seen just once. The chain joins TRBV7-2 to TRBJ1-3, with TRBD1 as a possible D gene (6 bases). Germline loops: CDR1 SGHTA, CDR2 FQGNSA. V dropped 2 bases and J dropped 3 bases, with 8 bases sitting between them. CDR3 length equals 14 residues. CDR3 sequence (DNA): TGTGCCAGCAGCTTAACAGGGCGTGGAAACACCATATATTTT. Translation gives CASSLTGRGNTIYF.

J is TRBJ1-1 and V is TRBV27, with D uncertain. Trimming pared 3 bases from V and 0 bases from J, leaving 8 bases between. The CDR3 is 14 residues long. Germline CDR1 and CDR2: MNHEY and SMNVEV (reference sequence). CDR3 region: CASSLGSLNTEAFF. CDR3 sequence (DNA): TGTGCCAGCAGTTTGGGCAGTTTGAACACTGAAGCTTTCTTT.

The chain is built from TRBV30 and TRBJ1-1; no reliable D call. The germline CDR1 and CDR2 sequences are GTSNPN and SVGIG (reference sequence). CDR3 size: 16 residues. Trimming took off 4 bases at V and 2 bases at J, with 20 bases between the two ends. The CDR3 sequence is CAWNLFWMGRNTEAFF. As DNA, the CDR3 is TGTGCCTGGAATCTCTTCTGGATGGGCCGCAACACTGAAGCTTTCTTT.

To note about this clone: At one end, the junction sequence differs from germline, possibly due to a read error. The V call is TRBV27, the J call TRBJ2-1; TRBD1 matches at 7 bases. The CDR3 contains 15 residues. Germline CDR1 reads MNHEY; CDR2 reads SMNVEV (reference sequence). The CDR3 DNA sequence: TGTGCCAGCAGTTTCACAGGGGAAGTCTACAATGAGCGGTTCTTC. Its protein product is CASSFTGEVYNERFF.

The chain carries TRBV27 and TRBJ1-1; D perhaps matches TRBD1 (5 bases). The CDR3 runs 14 residues. V lost 5 bases to trimming and J lost 4 bases, with 14 bases between them. Germline V gene data show CDR1 as MNHEY and CDR2 as SMNVEV (reference sequence). CDR3 in DNA: TGTGCCAGCAGTCCCGCAAGGGGAGGCACTGAAGCTTTCTTT. Translated, it gives CASSPARGGTEAFF.

This clone was seen once. The chain employs TRBV7-9 and TRBJ2-7; 7 bases line up with TRBD1. V lost 1 base to trimming and J lost 7 bases; unmatched junction nucleotides: 10. Germline CDR1 and CDR2: SEHNR and FQNEAQ (reference sequence). This CDR3 spans 15 amino acids. CDR3 DNA: TGTGCCAGCAGCTTAGGGCCCTACAGGGGTTGGGAGCAGTACTTC. Translated, it gives CASSLGPYRGWEQYF.

The rearrangement links TRBV7-9 to TRBJ2-3; 14 positions agree with TRBD2. The trim removed 6 bases at V and 0 bases at J, leaving 5 bases unmatched. Per the germline V gene, CDR1 is SEHNR and CDR2 is FQNEAQ (reference sequence). The CDR3 totals 17 residues. CDR3 bases: TGTGCCAGCAGGGGACTAGCGGGGGAGCTTAGCACAGATACGCAGTATTTT. Its protein is CASRGLAGELSTDTQYF.

This chain links TRBV5-1 with TRBJ2-2; D uncertain. The germline V and J ends were trimmed by 1 base and 1 base, with 8 bases remaining between them. This CDR3 is 15 amino acids long. Germline-derived CDR1 and CDR2 are SGHRS and YFSETQ. CDR3 sequence reads: CASSLINGNTGELFF. The CDR3 bases are TGCGCCAGCAGCTTGATTAACGGGAACACCGGGGAGCTGTTTTTT.

This sequence joins TRBV5-1 and TRBJ1-3; D gene uncertain. Deletions cut 6 bases from V and 4 bases from J, with 11 bases between. The germline V gene encodes CDR1 SGHRS and CDR2 YFSETQ. The CDR3 contains 13 residues. The chain's CDR3 is CASTDMQGNTIYF. DNA of the CDR3: TGCGCCAGCACAGACATGCAAGGAAACACCATATATTTT. The full variable domain, rest sourced from reference TRBV5-1 and TRBJ1-3, is KAGVTQTPRYLIKTRGQQVTLSCSPISGHRSVSWYQQTPGQGLQFLFEYFSETQRNKGNFPGRFSGRQFSNSRSEMNVSTLELGDSALYLCASTDMQGNTIYFGEGSWLTVV.

The rearrangement links TRBV7-9 to TRBJ2-7; weak D call: TRBD2 (6 bases). CDR3 length: 13 amino acids. With 3 bases removed from V and 3 bases from J, the gap between germline ends came to 9 bases. Germline CDR1 reads SEHNR; CDR2 reads FQNEAQ (reference sequence). The DNA of the CDR3 is TGTGCCAGCAGCTTGGGGGGTGGCTACGAGCAGTACTTC. It translates to CASSLGGGYEQYF.

This rearrangement joins TRBV15 to TRBJ1-2; perhaps TRBD1 as D (6 bases). The V gene's germline CDR1 is LNHNV and CDR2 YYDKDF (reference sequence). The CDR3 has 16 residues. Trimming shortened V by 3 bases and J by 8 bases, and 22 bases separated the two germline ends. In DNA form, the CDR3 reads TGTGCCACCAGCAGGTACAGGGCGGTTAACGATCAGGGCTACACCTTC. Amino acids: CATSRYRAVNDQGYTF.

This chain joins TRBV13 and TRBJ2-5, with 10 positions matching TRBD2. Losses at the gene ends were 4 bases for V and 0 bases for J; bases not matched to a gene: 8. The germline gives CDR1 PRHDT, CDR2 FYEKMQ (reference sequence). This CDR3 region has 17 residues. DNA of the CDR3: TGTGCCAGCAGCTCCCGGAGTAGCGGGGGGTACCAAGAGACCCAGTACTTC. This encodes CASSSRSSGGYQETQYF.

The CDR3 nucleotides are TGTGCCAGCTCACCACGGGACAGGGTAGACTACAATGAGCAGTTCTTC. Translated: CASSPRDRVDYNEQFF. The chain uses TRBV18 and TRBJ2-1, with TRBD1 identical over 9 bases. CDR1 is KGHSH and CDR2 is LQKENI in the germline V gene. V lost 1 base to trimming and J lost 3 bases; unmatched junction nucleotides: 4. This CDR3 has 16 amino acids.

Only one count was recorded for this clone. Written as DNA, the CDR3 is TGTGCCAGCAGCTTTGGGACATACTACAATGAGCAGTTCTTC. This encodes CASSFGTYYNEQFF. J is TRBJ2-1 and V is TRBV5-6; TRBD1 is a possible D gene (6 bases). Germline assignment: CDR1 SGHDT and CDR2 YYEEEE. This CDR3 comprises 14 residues. Trimming took off 2 bases at V and 3 bases at J, with 9 bases between the two ends.

The chain carries TRBV2 and TRBJ1-3; D unclear. Germline V gene lookup returns CDR1 SNHLY and CDR2 FYNNEI. This CDR3 spans 14 amino acids. Trimming pared 4 bases from V and 0 bases from J, leaving 7 bases between. This CDR3 is CASSGRDSGNTIYF. CDR3 nucleotide sequence: TGTGCCAGCAGTGGACGGGACTCTGGAAACACCATATATTTT. The full variable domain, its missing parts supplied by reference TRBV2 and TRBJ1-3, is EPEVTQTPSHQVTQMGQEVILRCVPISNHLYFYWYRQILGQKVEFLVSFYNNEISEKSEIFDDQFSVERPDGSNFTLKIRSTKLEDSAMYFCASSGRDSGNTIYFGEGSWLTVV.

The J gene is TRBJ2-2, the V gene TRBV4-3, with D unresolved. CDR3 length: 12 amino acids. V shed 1 base and J shed 7 bases, with 4 bases lying between them. Germline V CDR1 and CDR2: LGHNA, YSLEER. The CDR3 protein is CASSQVSGELFF. Here the CDR3 DNA reads TGCGCCAGCAGCCAAGTTAGCGGGGAGCTGTTTTTT.

The rearrangement links TRBV9 to TRBJ1-4; D is possibly TRBD1 (6 bases). The CDR3 has 16 residues. Trimming removed 0 bases from V and 7 bases from J, with 16 bases in between. In germline, CDR1 is SGDLS, CDR2 YYNGEE. The CDR3 reads CASSVAPGEFGEKLFF. CDR3 in DNA: TGTGCCAGCAGCGTAGCTCCAGGGGAGTTCGGTGAAAAACTGTTTTTT.

The chain links TRBV10-3 to TRBJ1-5; a possible D gene is TRBD1 (5 bases). In germline, CDR1 is ENHRY, CDR2 SYGVKD. CDR3 size: 14 residues. The V gene lost 2 bases and the J gene lost 6 bases, with 11 bases spanning the gap. CDR3 loop: CAISEGSRGQPQHF. CDR3 nucleotides: TGTGCCATCAGTGAGGGTTCTAGGGGTCAGCCCCAGCATTTT.

This rearrangement joins TRBV11-2 to TRBJ2-7, with D possibly TRBD2 on 6 matching bases. CDR1 and CDR2 from the germline V gene are SGHAT and FQNNGV. This CDR3 contains 14 residues. Trimming took off 1 base at V and 5 bases at J, with 12 bases between the two ends. CDR3 in amino acids: CASSLAGGTNEQYF. The CDR3 coding sequence is TGTGCCAGCAGCTTAGCCGGGGGAACGAACGAGCAGTACTTC.

This chain links TRBV9 with TRBJ1-2, with D perhaps matching TRBD1 (6 bases). Germline-derived CDR1 and CDR2 are SGDLS and YYNGEE. Trimming shortened V by 2 bases and J by 4 bases, and 12 bases separated the two germline ends. The CDR3 totals 14 residues. The CDR3 reads CASSVGQGIYGYTF. The CDR3 DNA reads as TGTGCCAGCAGCGTTGGGCAGGGGATCTATGGCTACACCTTC.

The chain couples TRBV7-8 to TRBJ1-2; TRBD1 is a possible D gene (6 bases). The CDR3 length is 15 residues. Germline V gene lookup returns CDR1 SGHVS and CDR2 FQNEAQ. Trimming cost V 1 base and J 2 bases, with 11 bases left between them. CDR3 nucleotide sequence: TGTGCCAGCAGCTTAGATCCCCAGGGGAACTATGGCTACACCTTC. It is translated as CASSLDPQGNYGYTF.

The genes are TRBV6-6 and TRBJ1-1; maybe TRBD1 (5 bases). Trimming left V 7 bases short and J 3 bases short, with 15 bases between. CDR3 length: 14 residues. Germline V lookup: CDR1 MNHNY, CDR2 SVGAGI (reference sequence). CDR3 amino acids: CASIRTIRDTEAFF. DNA of the CDR3: TGTGCCAGCATCCGGACCATCAGGGACACTGAAGCTTTCTTT.

V and J are TRBV15 and TRBJ1-2; perhaps TRBD1 as D (5 bases). Trimming cost V 0 bases and J 3 bases, with 11 bases left between them. This CDR3 contains 15 residues. Germline CDR1 and CDR2: LNHNV and YYDKDF (reference sequence). The CDR3 here is CATSRDRGYHYGYTF. The DNA for the CDR3 is TGTGCCACCAGCAGAGATCGGGGGTACCACTATGGCTACACCTTC.

This chain joins TRBV7-8 and TRBJ1-1; the match to TRBD1 covers 8 bases. Looked up from germline, CDR1 is SGHVS and CDR2 is FQNEAQ. The CDR3 spans 16 residues. The ends lost 0 bases at V and 0 bases at J; junction bases unmatched: 3. The CDR3 DNA is TGTGCCAGCAGCTTAGCGGGGACAGGCATGAACACTGAAGCTTTCTTT. This codes for CASSLAGTGMNTEAFF.

The genes are TRBV4-3 and TRBJ1-1; D is unclear. Per germline, CDR1 LGHNA and CDR2 YSLEER. The CDR3 is made up of 14 amino acids. V dropped 7 bases and J dropped 0 bases, with 12 bases sitting between them. This CDR3 reads CASKRSEMNTEAFF. The CDR3, as DNA: TGCGCCAGCAAACGGTCCGAGATGAACACTGAAGCTTTCTTT.

The V call is TRBV6-5, the J call TRBJ1-1; 8 nucleotides align to TRBD1. J lost 3 bases, V lost 6 bases, and 9 bases had no gene match. Germline CDR1 is MNHEY and CDR2 is SVGAGI. This CDR3 spans 15 amino acids. The CDR3 here is CASRPGTGLYTEAFF. DNA for the CDR3: TGTGCCAGCAGGCCCGGGACAGGTCTATACACTGAAGCTTTCTTT.

The chain carries TRBV4-3 and TRBJ2-7; D is unclear. This CDR3 spans 13 amino acids. Trimming shortened V by 1 base and J by 3 bases, and 7 bases separated the two germline ends. Germline CDR1 and CDR2: LGHNA and YSLEER. For the CDR3, the DNA is TGCGCCAGCAGCCAAGCTGTTAGCTACGAGCAGTACTTC. Its protein is CASSQAVSYEQYF.

The genes are TRBV30 and TRBJ1-1; the match to TRBD1 covers 7 bases. The V segment lost 5 bases and the J segment 0 bases; nucleotides outside the gene matches: 3. Germline V lookup: CDR1 GTSNPN, CDR2 SVGIG (reference sequence). This CDR3 is built from 13 residues. CDR3 amino acids: CAWAGQVNTEAFF. CDR3 in DNA: TGTGCCTGGGCAGGACAGGTGAACACTGAAGCTTTCTTT.

The J gene is TRBJ2-2, the V gene TRBV4-1, with D possibly being TRBD1 (6 bases). V was shortened by 0 bases and J by 4 bases, with 12 bases between the two germline ends. This CDR3 region has 16 residues. Germline assignment: CDR1 MGHRA and CDR2 YSYEKL. The CDR3 is CASSQDPGQLTGELFF. CDR3 nucleotide sequence: TGCGCCAGCAGCCAAGATCCTGGACAGCTCACCGGGGAGCTGTTTTTT.